This T cell receptor (beta chain) appears in the sequencing data of a study of response to subunit inactivated influenza vaccine. Study-wide points: Only a handful of new T cells, the authors suggested, are recruited with each seasonal influenza vaccination.

Each CDR3 protein is one row after TCRdb ran MiXCR on the RT-PCR reads. The profile shows more than 550,000 distinct CDR3 sequences, roughly 10% of them singletons. This clonotype was picked up many times. Its antigen remains unidentified. This receptor was identified in a man in his forties or fifties who received an inactivated influenza vaccine. The material sequenced was PBMCs from blood, taken on the day of vaccination.

The CDR3 DNA reads TGTGCCAGCAGCCCGCTGAGGGGGGGCGGTACGCAGTATTTT. It codes for CASSPLRGGGTQYF. This rearrangement joins TRBV3-1 to TRBJ2-3; tentatively, D is TRBD2 (7 bases). Germline V gene sequence: CDR1 LGHDT, CDR2 YNNKEL (reference sequence). Trimming shortened V by 4 bases and J by 8 bases, and 16 bases separated the two germline ends. There are 14 residues in the CDR3.